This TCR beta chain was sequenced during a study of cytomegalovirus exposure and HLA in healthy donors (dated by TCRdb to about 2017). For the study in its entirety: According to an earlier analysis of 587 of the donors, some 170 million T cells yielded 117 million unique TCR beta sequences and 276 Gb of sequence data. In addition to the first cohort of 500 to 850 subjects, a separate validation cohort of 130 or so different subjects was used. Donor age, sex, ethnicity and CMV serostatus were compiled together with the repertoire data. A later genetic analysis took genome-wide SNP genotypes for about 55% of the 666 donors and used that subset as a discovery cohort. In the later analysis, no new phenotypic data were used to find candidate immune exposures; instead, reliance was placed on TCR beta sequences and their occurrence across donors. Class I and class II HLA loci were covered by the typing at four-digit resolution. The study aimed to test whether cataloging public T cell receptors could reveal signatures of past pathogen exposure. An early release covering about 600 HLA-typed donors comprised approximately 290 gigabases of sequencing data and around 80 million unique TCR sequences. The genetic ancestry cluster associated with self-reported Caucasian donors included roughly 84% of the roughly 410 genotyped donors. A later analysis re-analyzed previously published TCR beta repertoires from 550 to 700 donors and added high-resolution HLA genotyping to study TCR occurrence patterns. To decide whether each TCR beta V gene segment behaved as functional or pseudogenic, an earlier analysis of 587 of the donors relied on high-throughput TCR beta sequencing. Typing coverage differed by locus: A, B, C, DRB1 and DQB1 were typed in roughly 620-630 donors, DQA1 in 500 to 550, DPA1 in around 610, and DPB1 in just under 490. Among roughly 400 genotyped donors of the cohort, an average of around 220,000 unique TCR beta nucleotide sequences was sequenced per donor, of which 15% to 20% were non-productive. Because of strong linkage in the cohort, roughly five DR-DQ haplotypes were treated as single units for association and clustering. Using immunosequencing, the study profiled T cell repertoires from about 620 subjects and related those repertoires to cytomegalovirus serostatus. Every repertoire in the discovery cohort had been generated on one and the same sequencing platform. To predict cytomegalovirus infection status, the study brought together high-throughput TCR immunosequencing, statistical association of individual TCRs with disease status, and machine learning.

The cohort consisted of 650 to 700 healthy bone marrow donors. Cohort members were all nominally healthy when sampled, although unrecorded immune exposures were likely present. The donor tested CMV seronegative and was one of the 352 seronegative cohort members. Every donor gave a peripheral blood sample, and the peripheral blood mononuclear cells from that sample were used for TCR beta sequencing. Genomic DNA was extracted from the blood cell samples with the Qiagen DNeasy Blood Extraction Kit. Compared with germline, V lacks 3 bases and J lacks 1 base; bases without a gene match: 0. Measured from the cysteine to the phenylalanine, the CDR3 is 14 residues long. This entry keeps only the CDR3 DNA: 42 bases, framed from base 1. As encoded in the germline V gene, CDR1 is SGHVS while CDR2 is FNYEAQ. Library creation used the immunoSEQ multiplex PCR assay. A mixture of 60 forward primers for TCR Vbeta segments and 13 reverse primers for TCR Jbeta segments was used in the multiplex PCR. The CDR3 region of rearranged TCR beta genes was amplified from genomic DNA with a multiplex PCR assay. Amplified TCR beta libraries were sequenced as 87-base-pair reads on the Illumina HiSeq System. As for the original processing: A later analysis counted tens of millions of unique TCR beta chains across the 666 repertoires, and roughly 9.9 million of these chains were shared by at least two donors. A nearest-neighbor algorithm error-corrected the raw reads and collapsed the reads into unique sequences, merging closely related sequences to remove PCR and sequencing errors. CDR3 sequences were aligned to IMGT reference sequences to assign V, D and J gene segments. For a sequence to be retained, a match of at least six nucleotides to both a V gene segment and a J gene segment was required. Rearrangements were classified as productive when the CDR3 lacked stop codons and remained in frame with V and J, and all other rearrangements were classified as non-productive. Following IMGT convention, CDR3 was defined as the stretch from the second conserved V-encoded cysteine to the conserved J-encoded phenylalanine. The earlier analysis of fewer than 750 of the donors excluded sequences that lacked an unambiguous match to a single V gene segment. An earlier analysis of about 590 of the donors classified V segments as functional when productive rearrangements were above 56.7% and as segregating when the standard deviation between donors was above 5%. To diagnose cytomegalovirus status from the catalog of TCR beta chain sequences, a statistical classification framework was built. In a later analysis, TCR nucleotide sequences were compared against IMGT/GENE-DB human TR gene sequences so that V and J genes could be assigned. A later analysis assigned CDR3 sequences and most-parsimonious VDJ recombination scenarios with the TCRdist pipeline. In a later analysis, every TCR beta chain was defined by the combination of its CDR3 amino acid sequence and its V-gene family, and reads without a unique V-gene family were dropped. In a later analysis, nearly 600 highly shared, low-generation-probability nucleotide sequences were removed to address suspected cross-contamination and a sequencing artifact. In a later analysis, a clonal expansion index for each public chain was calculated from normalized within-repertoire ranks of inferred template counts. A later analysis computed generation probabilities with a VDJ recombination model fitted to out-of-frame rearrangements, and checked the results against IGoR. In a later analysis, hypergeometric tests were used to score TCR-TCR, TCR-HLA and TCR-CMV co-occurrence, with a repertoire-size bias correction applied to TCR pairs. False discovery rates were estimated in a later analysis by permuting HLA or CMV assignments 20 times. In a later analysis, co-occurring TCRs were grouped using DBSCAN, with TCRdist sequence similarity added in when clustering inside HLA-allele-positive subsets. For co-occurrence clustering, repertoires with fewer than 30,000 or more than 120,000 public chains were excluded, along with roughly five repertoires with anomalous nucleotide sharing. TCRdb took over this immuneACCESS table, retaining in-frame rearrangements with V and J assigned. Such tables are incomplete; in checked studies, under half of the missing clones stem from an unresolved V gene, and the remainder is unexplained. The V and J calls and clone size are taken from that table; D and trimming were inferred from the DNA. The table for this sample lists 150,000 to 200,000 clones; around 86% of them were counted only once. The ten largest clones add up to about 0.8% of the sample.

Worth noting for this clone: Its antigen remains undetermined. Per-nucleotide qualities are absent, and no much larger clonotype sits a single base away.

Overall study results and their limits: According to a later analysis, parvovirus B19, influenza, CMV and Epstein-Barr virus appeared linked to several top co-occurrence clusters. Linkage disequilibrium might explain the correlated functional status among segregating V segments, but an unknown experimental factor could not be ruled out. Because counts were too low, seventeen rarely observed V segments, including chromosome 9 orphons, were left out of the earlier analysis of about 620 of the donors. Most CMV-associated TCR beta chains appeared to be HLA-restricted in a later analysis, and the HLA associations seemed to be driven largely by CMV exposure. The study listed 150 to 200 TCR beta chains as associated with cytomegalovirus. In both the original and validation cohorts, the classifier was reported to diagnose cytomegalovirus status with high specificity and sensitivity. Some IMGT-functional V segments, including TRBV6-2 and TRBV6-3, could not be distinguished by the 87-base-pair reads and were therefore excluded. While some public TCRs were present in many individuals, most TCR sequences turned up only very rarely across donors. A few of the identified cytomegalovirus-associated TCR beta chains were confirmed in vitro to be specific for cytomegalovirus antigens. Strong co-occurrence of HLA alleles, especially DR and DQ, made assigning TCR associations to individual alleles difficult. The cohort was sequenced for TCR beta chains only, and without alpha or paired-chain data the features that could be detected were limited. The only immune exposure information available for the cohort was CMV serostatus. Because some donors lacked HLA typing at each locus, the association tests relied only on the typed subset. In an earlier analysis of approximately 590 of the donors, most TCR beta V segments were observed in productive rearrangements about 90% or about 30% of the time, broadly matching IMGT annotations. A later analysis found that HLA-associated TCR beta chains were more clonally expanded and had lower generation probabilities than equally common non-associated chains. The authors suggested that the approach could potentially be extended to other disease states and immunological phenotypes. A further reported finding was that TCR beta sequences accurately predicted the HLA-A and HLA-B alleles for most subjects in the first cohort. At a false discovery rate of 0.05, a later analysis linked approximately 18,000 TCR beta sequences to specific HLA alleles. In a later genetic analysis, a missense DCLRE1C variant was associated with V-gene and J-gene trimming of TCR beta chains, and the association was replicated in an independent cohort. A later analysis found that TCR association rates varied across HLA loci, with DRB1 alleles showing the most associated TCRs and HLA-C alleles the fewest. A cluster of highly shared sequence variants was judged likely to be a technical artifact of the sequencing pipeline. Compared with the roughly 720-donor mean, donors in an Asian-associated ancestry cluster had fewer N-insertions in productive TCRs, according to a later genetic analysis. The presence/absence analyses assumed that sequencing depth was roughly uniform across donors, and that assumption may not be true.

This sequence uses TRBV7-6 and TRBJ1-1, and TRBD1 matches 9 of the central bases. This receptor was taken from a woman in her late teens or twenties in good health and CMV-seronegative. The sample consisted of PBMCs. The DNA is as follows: TGTGCCAGCAGCTTGGGACAGGGGAACACTGAAGCTTTCTTT. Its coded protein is CASSLGQGNTEAFF.